The T cell receptor (beta chain) under discussion was sequenced for a study of T cell repertoires in cytomegalovirus infection (dated by TCRdb to between 2017 and 2020). About the investigation overall: The peptide stimulations were aimed at well-studied HLA-B-restricted epitopes as well as recently identified HLA-C-restricted CMV epitopes, whose presentation resists viral immunomodulation. The HLA type of each donor mattered for the analysis, because public TCR beta signatures pointed to carriage of CMV infection along with the matching HLA type.

This clonotype was seen a handful of times. Its antigen is currently not known. Per-nucleotide qualities are absent, and no much larger clonotype sits a single base away. The treatment or condition tag for this specimen amounts to: in vitro stimulation with specific CMV peptide epitopes to enrich CMV-specific T cells. The paper's findings and limits, for the study overall: In both this cohort and an independent roughly 360-donor cohort, the cumulative frequency of public TCR beta family members distinguished carriers of CMV infection plus the relevant HLA type. The ex vivo response was dominated by HLA-C-restricted CMV-specific TCR beta clonotypes, and the single most frequent clonotype in two of eight donors was supplied by these HLA-C-restricted clonotypes.

The run used an Illumina HiSeq 1500. TCRdb reran the public reads through fastp at Q25 and MiXCR, keeping productive beta chains. Every entry covers one CDR3 protein and lists the most common genes and DNA from its rows. Recorded for this sample are about 52,000 distinct CDR3 sequences; 20% of them occurred a single time. 55% to 65% of the sample is held by the ten biggest clonotypes. Trimming removed 0 bases from V and 2 bases from J, leaving 11 bases between the germline ends. CDR1 LNHNV and CDR2 YYDKDF are derived from the germline V gene (reference sequence). Its CDR3 holds 15 amino acids, cysteine through phenylalanine. The CDR3 DNA has 45 bases and is translated from base 1.

This sequence was found in a human donor in good health (CMV status not recorded). Some clones in this sample may be carry-over from other donors' samples. The chain joins TRBV15 to TRBJ2-7; no D gene call is confident. Sample: CD8+ T cells from cultured PBMCs, taken from culture after CMV antigen stimulation. The CDR3 in this case is CATSRDNADTYEQYF. The nucleotide sequence reads as follows: TGTGCCACCAGCAGAGATAACGCGGATACCTACGAGCAGTACTTC.